Listed here are 20 T cell receptor beta chains from one sample, sequenced in a study of shared clonotypes between healthy human individuals. The assay was immunoSEQ multiplex PCR, and TCRdb's table has in-frame clones only and misses some. The sample yields roughly 1 million clones, about 80% seen once. Sequences were obtained from memory CD4+ T cells from PBMCs. Subset given: CD45RA-negative fraction. Receptors originate from a man younger than 35 in good health. Some clones in this sample may be carry-over from other donors' samples.

The chain couples TRBV7-2 to TRBJ2-3; 9 bases align to TRBD2. The junction had 9 bases not matched to a gene; V was cut back by 0 bases and J by 5 bases. Germline V gene lookup returns CDR1 SGHTA and CDR2 FQGNSA. This CDR3 has 17 amino acids. This CDR3 is CASSLAFAGGPGDTQYF. The DNA for the CDR3 is TGTGCCAGCAGCTTAGCTTTTGCGGGAGGGCCAGGAGATACGCAGTATTTT.

This chain joins TRBV19 and TRBJ2-1; the D call may be TRBD1 or TRBD2 (6 bases each). Germline CDR1 reads LNHDA; CDR2 reads SQIVND (reference sequence). The CDR3 extends over 14 amino acids. Trimming cost V 4 bases and J 7 bases, with 14 bases left between them. This CDR3 reads CASSTTGRWNEQFF. Here the CDR3 DNA reads TGTGCCAGTAGTACAACAGGGAGGTGGAATGAGCAGTTCTTC.

This chain connects TRBV27 to TRBJ2-7; a possible D gene is TRBD2 (5 bases). Trimming shortened V by 3 bases and J by 12 bases, and 30 bases separated the two germline ends. CDR1 and CDR2 from the germline V gene are MNHEY and SMNVEV (reference sequence). The CDR3 is 17 residues long. The CDR3 here is CASSLRGTAGLSYDAYF. The CDR3 region has the DNA TGTGCCAGCAGTTTGCGCGGAACCGCGGGCCTTTCCTACGACGCGTACTTC.

The chain's CDR3 is CASSSRSGAHEQYF. For the CDR3, the DNA is TGTGCCAGCAGCTCCCGGTCGGGGGCCCACGAGCAGTACTTC. The rearrangement joins TRBV7-9 to TRBJ2-7; D is tentatively TRBD1 or TRBD2 (6 bases each). Looked up from germline, CDR1 is SEHNR and CDR2 is FQNEAQ (reference sequence). This CDR3 has 14 residues. Trimming removed 4 bases from V and 5 bases from J, with 15 bases in between. Complete variable domain (other parts from reference TRBV7-9 and TRBJ2-7): DTGVSQNPRHKITKRGQNVTFRCDPISEHNRLYWYRQTLGQGPEFLTYFQNEAQLEKSRLLSDRFSAERPKGSFSTLEIQRTEQGDSAMYLCASSSRSGAHEQYFGPGTRLTVT.

There are many counts of this clone. The rearrangement links TRBV21-1 to TRBJ1-3; the table assigns TRBD1, which was not confirmed against the DNA. TRBV21-1 counts as a pseudogene. This CDR3 spans 17 amino acids. The CDR3, as DNA: TGTGCCAGCAGCAAAGACGTGGCAGGGTTATCGGGAAACACCATATATTTT. Its translation is CASSKDVAGLSGNTIYF.

This clone was found once. This chain joins TRBV6-1 and TRBJ2-7; TRBD2 agrees at 8 bases. The V gene's germline CDR1 is MNHNS and CDR2 SASEGT. The CDR3 contains 14 residues. V lost 7 bases, J lost 0 bases, and 5 bases stayed unmatched. The CDR3 region is CASTQSGSSYEQYF. DNA for the CDR3: TGTGCCAGCACCCAGAGCGGGAGCTCCTACGAGCAGTACTTC.

The chain recombines TRBV28 with TRBJ1-2; tentative D call: TRBD1 (5 bases). Germline V gene sequence: CDR1 MDHEN, CDR2 SYDVKM. This CDR3 is built from 17 residues. With 8 bases removed from V and 7 bases from J, the gap between germline ends came to 29 bases. CDR3 nucleotides: TGTGCCAGCGACGGTGTCCAGGGCGGGGGAGGTTCGTTTGGCTACACCTTC. This translates into CASDGVQGGGGSFGYTF.

The sample holds many counts of this clone. The gene calls are TRBV5-4 and TRBJ1-1; D gene uncertain. The V end lost 2 bases, the J end lost 1 base, and 24 bases lay between the germline ends. The CDR3 contains 19 residues. Germline V lookup: CDR1 SGHNT, CDR2 YYREEE (reference sequence). CDR3 sequence reads: CASSFNLFGLAEGNTEAFF. The CDR3 coding sequence is TGTGCCAGCAGCTTCAACTTATTCGGCCTGGCGGAGGGGAACACTGAAGCTTTCTTT.

The CDR3 region has the DNA TGCAGCGTCACAGGGCAGGGTAGCGAGCAGTACTTC. It encodes CSVTGQGSEQYF. The rearrangement uses TRBV29-1 and TRBJ2-7, with a weak D call TRBD1 (6 bases). This CDR3 spans 12 amino acids. With 6 bases removed from V and 6 bases from J, the gap between germline ends came to 15 bases. The germline CDR1 and CDR2 sequences are SQVTM and ANQGSEA.

V gene TRBV6-1 combines with J gene TRBJ1-2; TRBD1 might be the D (5 bases). V was cut by 0 bases and J by 5 bases, with 10 bases left in between. The CDR3 is made up of 14 amino acids. Germline lookup yields CDR1 MNHNS and CDR2 SASEGT. Here the CDR3 reads CASSEAPRQYGYTF. The CDR3 region has the DNA TGTGCCAGCAGTGAAGCCCCTAGACAGTATGGCTACACCTTC.

The chain employs TRBV30 and TRBJ2-7; D might be TRBD1 (5 bases). Per the germline V gene, CDR1 is GTSNPN and CDR2 is SVGIG (reference sequence). The CDR3 is made up of 15 amino acids. Deletions cut 0 bases from V and 0 bases from J, with 12 bases between. The CDR3 DNA follows: TGTGCCTGGAGTGTACTGACAGCAGGCTCCTACGAGCAGTACTTC. Its translation: CAWSVLTAGSYEQYF.

The chain couples TRBV10-2 to TRBJ2-7; D uncertain. The ends were cut back, 4 bases at V and 4 bases at J, with 14 bases in the middle. Germline V gene lookup returns CDR1 WSHSY and CDR2 SAAADI. This CDR3 contains 14 residues. The CDR3 DNA is TGCGCCAGCAGTGTCTTCAACGACAAGTACGAGCAGTACTTC. Translation gives CASSVFNDKYEQYF.

The rearrangement links TRBV4-1 to TRBJ2-3; possibly TRBD2 for D (6 bases). Between the trimmed V and J ends, which lost 5 bases and 1 base, there was a span of 13 bases. This CDR3 spans 15 amino acids. CDR1 is MGHRA and CDR2 is YSYEKL in the germline V gene. This CDR3 reads CASSTRASGTDTQYF. The CDR3 DNA is TGCGCCAGCAGCACCAGGGCTAGCGGCACAGATACGCAGTATTTT.

The CDR3 reads CASSQGSGTMNTEAFF. CDR3 coding DNA: TGTGCCAGCAGCCAAGGTTCGGGAACCATGAACACTGAAGCTTTCTTT. J is TRBJ1-1 and V is TRBV14, with no clear D. CDR3 size: 16 residues. Germline V CDR1 and CDR2: SGHDN, FVKESK. The ends were cut back, 1 base at V and 0 bases at J, with 12 bases in the middle.

For this clone: Other nucleotide sequences in the sample specify the same CDR3. This chain joins TRBV5-1 and TRBJ2-3, with D uncertain. The CDR3 sequence is 12 residues long. The germline V and J ends were trimmed by 1 base and 2 bases, with 2 bases remaining between them. Germline V gives CDR1 SGHRS, CDR2 YFSETQ. In nucleotides, the CDR3 is TGCGCCAGCAGCTTGACCACAGATACGCAGTATTTT. Translating it yields CASSLTTDTQYF.

CDR3 loop: CASSLRLSGYTF. CDR3 bases: TGTGCCAGCAGCCTCAGACTTAGCGGCTACACCTTC. The rearrangement uses TRBV5-4 and TRBJ1-2; D is undetermined. CDR3 length: 12 amino acids. In germline, CDR1 is SGHNT, CDR2 YYREEE (reference sequence). V lost 4 bases and J lost 8, with 12 bases in between.

V and J are TRBV6-5 and TRBJ2-3; the D is unclear. In germline, CDR1 is MNHEY, CDR2 SVGAGI. The V end was cut by 1 base, the J end by 2 bases, with 10 bases between. The CDR3 is 15 residues long. DNA for the CDR3: TGTGCCAGCAGTTACTGGGGATCTTCCACAGATACGCAGTATTTT. Translation gives CASSYWGSSTDTQYF.

Of note for this clone: Other DNA sequences of this sample code for an identical CDR3. V is TRBV18 and J is TRBJ1-1, with no clear D. Per germline, CDR1 KGHSH and CDR2 LQKENI. This CDR3 region has 13 residues. The V gene lost 3 bases and the J gene lost 3 bases, with 8 bases spanning the gap. CDR3 coding DNA: TGTGCCAGCTCACCGTGGGGTGACACTGAAGCTTTCTTT. Residues: CASSPWGDTEAFF.

A few counts support this clone. This chain connects TRBV11-3 to TRBJ2-2, with 9 nucleotides matching TRBD1. This CDR3 comprises 15 residues. Unmatched junction bases numbered 6, after V lost 4 bases and J lost 6 bases. The germline V gene encodes CDR1 SGHNT and CDR2 YENEEA. The CDR3 DNA sequence: TGTGCCAGCAGCTCGCGGGACAGGGTCGCCGGGGAGCTGTTTTTT. Amino acid sequence: CASSSRDRVAGELFF.

This clone showed up just once. This chain links TRBV9 with TRBJ1-4, with TRBD1 identical over 10 bases. Germline lookup yields CDR1 SGDLS and CDR2 YYNGEE. With V trimmed by 2 bases and J by 6 bases, 1 base remained unmatched. The CDR3 extends over 14 amino acids. Written as DNA, the CDR3 is TGTGCCAGCAGCGTGACAGGGGGCGATGAAAAACTGTTTTTT. Protein: CASSVTGGDEKLFF.